The rows below give T cell receptor beta chains drawn from one sample of a study of T cells in Graves' hyperthyroidism and ophthalmopathy. TCRdb passed the multiplex PCR reads through MiXCR, listing each CDR3 protein once. The sample lists some 740,000 distinct CDR3 sequences; 14% were seen once. The sequencing sample was made of blood. The source is a woman under 30 with Graves' hyperthyroidism. Both conserved end residues are trimmed from each CDR3.

V gene	J gene	CDR3 protein
TRBV2	TRBJ2-1	ASSEVGAGGLEF
TRBV19	TRBJ2-1	ASSRLATDNEQF
TRBV19	TRBJ2-1	ASRQLSGSLGNEQF
TRBV19	TRBJ1-1	ASSRTLRDGPEAF
TRBV2	TRBJ1-4	ASSEATTANEKLF
TRBV15	TRBJ2-1	ATSSGLYNEQF
TRBV7-2	TRBJ2-5	ASSLAFPNRLAGGQETQY
TRBV6-5	TRBJ1-6	ASSYIPARALH
TRBV20-1	TRBJ2-1	SARDVGLAGENEQF
TRBV13	TRBJ2-7	ASSSGTWSEQY
TRBV13	TRBJ1-2	ANAPPAGEWATNYGYT
TRBV28	TRBJ1-1	ASSPRKENTEAF
TRBV6-1	TRBJ2-7	ASSTPASGLSYEQY
TRBV19	TRBJ1-5	ASSLPGREPQH
TRBV15	TRBJ2-5	ATSRDWGSPQY
TRBV7-9	TRBJ1-4	ASRRGPQDNEKLF
TRBV20-1	TRBJ2-5	SARDPSWYQETQY
TRBV20-1	TRBJ2-3	SARSGALGTDTQY
TRBV24-1	TRBJ2-2	ATSDPPVGLLGDTGELF
TRBV27	TRBJ1-2	ASNRAGSSYGYT
TRBV27	TRBJ2-5	ASSSGKAGGPNMETQY
TRBV28	TRBJ2-7	ASSLTFGSYEQY